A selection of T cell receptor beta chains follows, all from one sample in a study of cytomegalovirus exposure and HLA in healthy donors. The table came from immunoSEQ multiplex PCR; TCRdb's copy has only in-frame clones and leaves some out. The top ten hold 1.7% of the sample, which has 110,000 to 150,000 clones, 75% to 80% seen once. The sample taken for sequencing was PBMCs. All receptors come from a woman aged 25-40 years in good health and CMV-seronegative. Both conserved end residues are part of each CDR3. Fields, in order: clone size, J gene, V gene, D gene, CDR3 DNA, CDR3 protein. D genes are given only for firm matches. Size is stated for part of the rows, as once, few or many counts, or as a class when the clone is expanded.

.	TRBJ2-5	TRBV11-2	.	TGTGCCAGCAGCCCCGGCAGGGCCATCCAAGAGACCCAGTACTTC	CASSPGRAIQETQYF
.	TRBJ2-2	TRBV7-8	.	TGTGCCAGCAGCTCACAGGGTTCGAACACCGGGGAGCTGTTTTTT	CASSSQGSNTGELFF
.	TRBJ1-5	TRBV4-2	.	TGTGCCAGCAGCCAAGACGGGACTGACGATCAGCCCCAGCATTTT	CASSQDGTDDQPQHF
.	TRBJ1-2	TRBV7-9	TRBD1	TGTGCCAGCAGCTTAGGGACAGGGTTAGGAGGCTACACCTTC	CASSLGTGLGGYTF
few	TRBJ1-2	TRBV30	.	TGTGCCTGGGACTTAACAGGTTTCAATGGCTACACCTTC	CAWDLTGFNGYTF
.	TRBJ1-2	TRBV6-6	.	TGTGCCAGCAGTCCTACGTCGAACTATGGCTACACCTTC	CASSPTSNYGYTF
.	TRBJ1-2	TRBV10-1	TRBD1	TGCGCCAGCAGACTAGGACAGGGCGACTATGGCTACACCTTC	CASRLGQGDYGYTF
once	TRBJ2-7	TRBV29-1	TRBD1	TGCAGCGTTGCCGGAATAATGACAGGGCCAATTTCCTACGAGCAGTACTTC	CSVAGIMTGPISYEQYF
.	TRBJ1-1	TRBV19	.	TGTGCCAGTAGTCCCCGGGGTCCCTGGAACACTGAAGCTTTCTTT	CASSPRGPWNTEAFF
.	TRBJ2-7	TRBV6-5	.	TGTGCCAGCAGTTACCAGGGGCAGCGGTTCGGGTACGAGCAGTACTTC	CASSYQGQRFGYEQYF
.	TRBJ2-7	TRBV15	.	TGTGCCACCAGCAGAGATCCGATGCTAGCTTACGAGCAGTACTTC	CATSRDPMLAYEQYF